This TCR beta chain comes out of a study of blood T cell repertoires in COVID-19. Clones were read by immunoSEQ multiplex PCR, and TCRdb kept only the in-frame ones, dropping some. In the table there are about 33,000 clones, more than 80% of which are singletons. This CDR3 region has 17 residues. Germline values: CDR1 SGHVS, CDR2 FQNEAQ. Trimming pared 1 base from V and 3 bases from J, leaving 13 bases between. The chain combines TRBV7-8 with TRBJ1-6; possible D gene TRBD1, 5 bases. The sequenced material came from peripheral blood. The TCR was taken from a human donor in a cohort sampled during active COVID-19. The CDR3 nucleotides are TGTGCCAGCAGCTTAGTGGGGGGGACGGACTATAATTCACCCCTCCACTTT. Translation: CASSLVGGTDYNSPLHF. Complete variable domain (other parts from reference TRBV7-8 and TRBJ1-6): GAGVSQSPRYKVAKRGQDVALRCDPISGHVSLFWYQQALGQGPEFLTYFQNEAQLDKSGLPSDRFFAERPEGSVSTLKIQRTQQEDSAVYLCASSLVGGTDYNSPLHFGNGTRLTVT.